This is a list of T cell receptor beta chains from one sample in a study of beta chain features in type 1 diabetes. Profiled with immunoSEQ multiplex PCR; TCRdb holds only in-frame clones, not every one. The data hold around 300,000 clones, with 14% observed a single time. The sequencing input was central memory CD4+ T cells from blood. These receptors came from a man aged 25-45 years in good health. Each CDR3 is given with its conserved first and last residue. The D gene is left open where the match is weak. The size entry is marked missing in some rows and otherwise reads once, few, many or a size class.

V: TRBV6-4; J: TRBJ1-1; D: -; size: few; DNA: TGTGCCAGCAGAAGTGAGTGGGGTTATACTGAAGCTTTCTTT; CDR3: CASRSEWGYTEAFF
V: TRBV4-2; J: TRBJ1-1; D: -; size: once; DNA: TGTGCCAGCAGCCAAGGGGGACGGGCTATGGGCACTGAAGCTTTCTTT; CDR3: CASSQGGRAMGTEAFF
V: TRBV7-7; J: TRBJ1-2; D: -; size: few; DNA: TGTGCCAGCAGCTTAACGAGTGGCTACACCTTC; CDR3: CASSLTSGYTF
V: TRBV5-1; J: TRBJ2-3; D: TRBD2; size: -; DNA: TGCGCCAGCAGCTTTACTAGCGGTAGCACAGATACGCAGTATTTT; CDR3: CASSFTSGSTDTQYF
V: TRBV11-1; J: TRBJ2-5; D: -; size: few; DNA: TGTGCCAGCAGCTTTGGGGGCGTGGAGACCCAGTACTTC; CDR3: CASSFGGVETQYF
V: TRBV11-1; J: TRBJ2-4; D: -; size: few; DNA: TGTGCCAGCAGCTTGACCTTAGCCAAAAACATTCAGTACTTC; CDR3: CASSLTLAKNIQYF
V: TRBV5-1; J: TRBJ1-1; D: -; size: -; DNA: TGCGCCAGCAGCTTGCAACCCGGGAACACTGAAGCTTTCTTT; CDR3: CASSLQPGNTEAFF
V: TRBV7-9; J: TRBJ2-5; D: -; size: -; DNA: TGTGCCAGCAGCCCCGGGGGTAGGGAGACCCAGTACTTC; CDR3: CASSPGGRETQYF
V: TRBV18; J: TRBJ1-4; D: TRBD1; size: -; DNA: TGTGCCAGCTCACCACGGACAGGGGAGGTCGCAAAACTGTTTTTT; CDR3: CASSPRTGEVAKLFF
V: TRBV4-1; J: TRBJ1-2; D: TRBD1; size: -; DNA: TGCGCCAGCAGCCAAGCACAGGGGTTCTATGGCTACACCTTC; CDR3: CASSQAQGFYGYTF
V: TRBV6-6; J: TRBJ2-3; D: TRBD1; size: -; DNA: TGTGCCAGCAGTAGACCCGGACAGGGGTTGACAGATACGCAGTATTTT; CDR3: CASSRPGQGLTDTQYF
V: TRBV5-1; J: TRBJ2-1; D: -; size: -; DNA: TGCGCCAGCAACTTAGACAGGTACAATGAGCAGTTCTTC; CDR3: CASNLDRYNEQFF
V: TRBV6-5; J: TRBJ1-6; D: -; size: -; DNA: TGTGCCAGCAGCTCTAAACAGGGAAATAATTCACCCCTCCACTTT; CDR3: CASSSKQGNNSPLHF
V: TRBV27; J: TRBJ2-2; D: TRBD2; size: few; DNA: TGTGCCAGCCGACCTCAAGCGGGAGCCGGGGAGCTGTTTTTT; CDR3: CASRPQAGAGELFF
V: TRBV7-3; J: TRBJ2-2; D: TRBD2; size: -; DNA: TGTGCCAGCAGCTTAACCCCGGGAGGGGGACCCGGGGAGCTGTTTTTT; CDR3: CASSLTPGGGPGELFF
V: TRBV27; J: TRBJ2-1; D: -; size: few; DNA: TGTGCCACCTTCCGGGTGACGGGAGAGCAGTTCTTC; CDR3: CATFRVTGEQFF
V: TRBV2; J: TRBJ2-3; D: TRBD1; size: -; DNA: TGTGCCAGCACACGGGACAGGGGGTCATCAGATACGCAGTATTTT; CDR3: CASTRDRGSSDTQYF
V: TRBV6-1; J: TRBJ2-1; D: TRBD2; size: -; DNA: TGTGCCAGCAGACCCCCGGGGGGCTCCTACAATGAGCAGTTCTTC; CDR3: CASRPPGGSYNEQFF
V: TRBV13; J: TRBJ2-1; D: -; size: -; DNA: TGTGCCAGCAGCTCCGGCCAGATTAGGGCCAATGAGCAGTTCTTC; CDR3: CASSSGQIRANEQFF
V: TRBV29-1; J: TRBJ1-2; D: TRBD1; size: few; DNA: TGCAGCGCTACCGGGACAGGGGGCCATGGCTACACCTTC; CDR3: CSATGTGGHGYTF
V: TRBV11-2; J: TRBJ1-6; D: TRBD1; size: few; DNA: TGTGCCAGCAGTCGGGACAGGGGTGTTTCACCCCTCCACTTT; CDR3: CASSRDRGVSPLHF
V: TRBV7-6; J: TRBJ2-3; D: TRBD2; size: few; DNA: TGTGCCAGCAGCCTAGCGGGGGCTAGCACAGATACGCAGTATTTT; CDR3: CASSLAGASTDTQYF
V: TRBV6-5; J: TRBJ1-5; D: -; size: -; DNA: TGTGCCAGCAGTTACGCCCAGGAGGGGCAGCCCCAGCATTTT; CDR3: CASSYAQEGQPQHF
V: TRBV2; J: TRBJ2-1; D: TRBD2; size: -; DNA: TGTGCCAGCGGTAGCGGGACAAACAATGAGCGGTTCTTC; CDR3: CASGSGTNNERFF
V: TRBV9; J: TRBJ2-5; D: TRBD1; size: -; DNA: TGTGCCAGCAGCGTAGGAGGGACAGAAGAGACCCAGTACTTC; CDR3: CASSVGGTEETQYF
V: TRBV11-1; J: TRBJ2-1; D: TRBD1; size: -; DNA: TGTGCCGCTCGCCCCACAGGGGTAGTTAGTGAGCAGTTCTTC; CDR3: CAARPTGVVSEQFF
V: TRBV6-6; J: TRBJ1-2; D: TRBD1; size: once; DNA: TGTGCCAGCACCCTGGACAGGGAATATGGCTACACCTTC; CDR3: CASTLDREYGYTF
V: TRBV11-3; J: TRBJ2-5; D: -; size: few; DNA: TGTGCCAGCAGCAACAACCAAGAGACCCAGTACTTC; CDR3: CASSNNQETQYF
V: TRBV6-5; J: TRBJ2-2; D: -; size: few; DNA: TGTGCCAGCAGTTACGGCGGCTCCCGGGAGCTGTTTTTT; CDR3: CASSYGGSRELFF
V: TRBV7-9; J: TRBJ2-6; D: -; size: -; DNA: TGTGCCAGCTCGCGGGCCTCTGGGGCCAACGTCCTGACTTTC; CDR3: CASSRASGANVLTF
V: TRBV5-1; J: TRBJ2-3; D: -; size: few; DNA: TGCGCCAGCAACTTGGAGGCGGGAGATACGCAGTATTTT; CDR3: CASNLEAGDTQYF
V: TRBV4-3; J: TRBJ1-1; D: -; size: few; DNA: TGCGCCAGCAGCCAAGACAGGGACACTGAAGCTTTCTTT; CDR3: CASSQDRDTEAFF
V: TRBV9; J: TRBJ2-2; D: -; size: few; DNA: TGTGCCAGCAGCGTTCGGGACACTAACACCGGGGAGCTGTTTTTT; CDR3: CASSVRDTNTGELFF
V: TRBV28; J: TRBJ2-5; D: -; size: -; DNA: TGTGCCAGCAGTAGGGATTTTCAAGAGACCCAGTACTTC; CDR3: CASSRDFQETQYF
V: TRBV1; J: TRBJ1-5; D: -; size: -; DNA: TGCACCAGCAGCTCGGGACAGGGTGACGATGGGGCCGAAAATCAGCCCCAGCATTTT; CDR3: CTSSSGQGDDGAENQPQHF
V: TRBV14; J: TRBJ2-3; D: -; size: -; DNA: TGTGCCAGCAGCCAACGGGAATTCACAGATACGCAGTATTTT; CDR3: CASSQREFTDTQYF
V: TRBV5-4; J: TRBJ1-3; D: TRBD1; size: -; DNA: TGTGCCAGCAGCATGGACAGGAAGGGAAACACCATATATTTT; CDR3: CASSMDRKGNTIYF
V: TRBV7-2; J: TRBJ2-5; D: -; size: -; DNA: TGTGCCAGCAGCGCCGGAGGGGGAGGACAAGAGACCCAGTACTTC; CDR3: CASSAGGGGQETQYF
V: TRBV6-5; J: TRBJ1-5; D: -; size: -; DNA: TGTGCCAGCGGCTCACGGTCTAGCAATCAGCCCCAGCATTTT; CDR3: CASGSRSSNQPQHF
V: TRBV19; J: TRBJ2-1; D: TRBD1; size: -; DNA: TGTGCCAGTAGTATAGATTGGGGACAGGGGGCTTTGGATGAGCAGTTCTTC; CDR3: CASSIDWGQGALDEQFF
V: TRBV28; J: TRBJ2-1; D: -; size: few; DNA: TGTGCCAGCAGATTTACGGGTAGCAGATACAATGAGCAGTTCTTC; CDR3: CASRFTGSRYNEQFF
V: TRBV7-2; J: TRBJ2-2; D: -; size: -; DNA: TGTGCCAGCCCGGACCTGGACGGGGAGCTGTTTTTT; CDR3: CASPDLDGELFF
V: TRBV7-6; J: TRBJ1-5; D: -; size: -; DNA: TGTGCCAGCAGCCCCAAATCTTGGGACTGGGGAGAGACCCAGCATTTT; CDR3: CASSPKSWDWGETQHF
V: TRBV5-6; J: TRBJ1-2; D: -; size: few; DNA: TGTGCCAGCAGCCTGGCGGGGGTTCGTACCTATGGCTACACCTTC; CDR3: CASSLAGVRTYGYTF
V: TRBV7-6; J: TRBJ2-2; D: -; size: -; DNA: TGTGCCAGCAGCGCGCCTACAGGGTCCTCTAACACCGGGGAGCTGTTTTTT; CDR3: CASSAPTGSSNTGELFF
V: TRBV11-2; J: TRBJ2-2; D: TRBD2; size: -; DNA: TGTGCCAGCAGCCCCTTACGGACTAGCGAGATAACCGGGGAGCTGTTTTTT; CDR3: CASSPLRTSEITGELFF
V: TRBV6-1; J: TRBJ1-5; D: -; size: few; DNA: TGTGCCAGCAGCCCGGGAGGGTGGAATCAGCCCCAGCATTTT; CDR3: CASSPGGWNQPQHF
V: TRBV5-1; J: TRBJ2-7; D: -; size: few; DNA: TGCGCCAGCCGACAGAGCTACGAGCAGTACTTC; CDR3: CASRQSYEQYF
V: TRBV7-2; J: TRBJ1-2; D: -; size: -; DNA: TGTGCCGGGGACACCTCTAACTATGGCTACACCTTC; CDR3: CAGDTSNYGYTF
V: TRBV18; J: TRBJ1-2; D: -; size: -; DNA: TGTGCCAGCTCACCGGGGCAAGGCTACACCTTC; CDR3: CASSPGQGYTF
V: TRBV6-5; J: TRBJ1-2; D: -; size: few; DNA: TGTGCCAGCAGTTACGGGGCGGGGAGGGACTATGGCTACACCTTC; CDR3: CASSYGAGRDYGYTF
V: TRBV6-5; J: TRBJ1-1; D: -; size: few; DNA: TGTGCCAGCAGTCCTCCGGGCGAAATATCGGCTTTCTTT; CDR3: CASSPPGEISAFF
V: TRBV25-1; J: TRBJ2-3; D: -; size: -; DNA: TGTGCCAGCAGACAGACAGACACTGATACGCAGTATTTT; CDR3: CASRQTDTDTQYF
V: TRBV25-1; J: TRBJ1-1; D: TRBD1; size: once; DNA: TGTGCCAGCAGTCTAGGGGGCGGCACTGAAGCTTTCTTT; CDR3: CASSLGGGTEAFF
V: TRBV6-5; J: TRBJ2-2; D: TRBD2; size: few; DNA: TGTGCCAGCAGTCGCGGGAGGTCTCCCGGGGAGCTGTTTTTT; CDR3: CASSRGRSPGELFF
V: TRBV11-2; J: TRBJ2-6; D: -; size: -; DNA: TGTGCCAGCAGCTTAGTCGGGGGGGCCAACGTCCTGACTTTC; CDR3: CASSLVGGANVLTF
V: TRBV19; J: TRBJ2-2; D: -; size: -; DNA: TGTGCCAGTAGTACCTACCCAGGACAAAATACCGGGGAGCTGTTTTTT; CDR3: CASSTYPGQNTGELFF